This T cell receptor (beta chain) is drawn from a study of radiotherapy plus CTLA-4 blockade in lung cancer. The data were produced by immunoSEQ multiplex PCR, yet TCRdb's version contains in-frame clones alone and is incomplete. The sample lists 50,000 to 60,000 clones; under 80% were seen once. This CDR3 contains 15 residues. Germline-derived CDR1 and CDR2 are LNHNV and YYDKDF (reference sequence). Germline trimming cut 3 bases from V and 5 bases from J; bases unmatched to any gene: 7. V and J are TRBV15 and TRBJ1-2; 9 bases agree with TRBD1. The sample in question was peripheral blood, obtained from a patient treated with radiotherapy plus ipilimumab. This receptor was obtained from a human donor with non-small cell lung cancer who had a complete response to radiotherapy plus ipilimumab. The DNA of the CDR3 is TGTGCCACCAGCAGGGAGACAGGGGGTTGGTATGGCTACACCTTC. Its translation: CATSRETGGWYGYTF.